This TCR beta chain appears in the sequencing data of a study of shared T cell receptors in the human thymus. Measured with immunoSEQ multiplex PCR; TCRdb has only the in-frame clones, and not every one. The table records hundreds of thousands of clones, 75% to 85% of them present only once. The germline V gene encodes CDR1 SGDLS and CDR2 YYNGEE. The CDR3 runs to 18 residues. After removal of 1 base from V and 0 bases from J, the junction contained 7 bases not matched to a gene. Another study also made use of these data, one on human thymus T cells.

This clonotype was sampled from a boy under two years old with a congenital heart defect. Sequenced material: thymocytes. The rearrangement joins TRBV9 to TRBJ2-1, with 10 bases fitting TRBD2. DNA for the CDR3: TGTGCCAGCAGCGTATGGGGACCTAGCGGGAGCTCCTACAATGAGCAGTTCTTC. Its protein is CASSVWGPSGSSYNEQFF.